The table lists the clone carrying this T cell receptor beta chain with a count of one. One base away lies a much larger clone, so this may be a sequencing read error. From the PCR reads, TCRdb called clonotypes with MiXCR, one entry per CDR3 protein. This table holds about 640,000 distinct CDR3 sequences, 20% found once. Germline V gene data show CDR1 as SGHVS and CDR2 as FNYEAQ. V shed 3 bases and J shed 1 base, with 9 bases lying between them. The CDR3 runs to 14 residues. This entry belongs to a study of molecular identifiers for immune sequencing clone quantification. The source is a human donor in good health. Some libraries in this study had Jurkat cell RNA spiked in. The sequencing input was naive CD8+ T cells from blood, with Jurkat cell RNA spiked in. Subset: FACS-sorted CD8+CD4-CCR7+CD45RA+ naive T cells. This chain connects TRBV7-6 to TRBJ2-5, with D hard to call. The CDR3 region has the DNA TGTGCCAGCAGCTTTGGTTGGCCCCAAGAGACCCAGTACTTC. Translating gives CASSFGWPQETQYF.